These 32 T cell receptor beta chains share one sample of origin, sequenced in a study of blood T cell repertoires in COVID-19. Assay used: immunoSEQ multiplex PCR; TCRdb lists only in-frame clones, some missing. The data hold 250,000 or so clones, with around 88% observed a single time. The specimen was peripheral blood. The receptors here all came from an elderly man with acute or convalescent COVID-19.

This sequence joins TRBV19 and TRBJ1-1, with D possibly TRBD1 on 5 matching bases. V shed 7 bases and J shed 5 bases, with 14 bases lying between them. The CDR3 contains 13 residues. The germline CDR1 and CDR2 sequences are LNHDA and SQIVND (reference sequence). This chain's CDR3 is CASNMRGKTEAFF. The DNA of the CDR3 is TGTGCCAGTAATATGCGGGGGAAGACTGAAGCTTTCTTT. The full variable domain, in which reference TRBV19 and TRBJ1-1 provide the parts outside the CDR3, is DGGITQSPKYLFRKEGQNVTLSCEQNLNHDAMYWYRQDPGQGLRLIYYSQIVNDFQKGDIAEGYSVSREKKESFPLTVTSAQKNPTAFYLCASNMRGKTEAFFGQGTRLTVV.

This chain uses TRBV5-6 with TRBJ1-1; D not certain. Germline V lookup: CDR1 SGHDT, CDR2 YYEEEE. With 0 bases removed from V and 0 bases from J, the gap between germline ends came to 9 bases. The CDR3 covers 15 residues. The CDR3 here is CASSLAGRMNTEAFF. CDR3 bases: TGTGCCAGCAGCTTGGCAGGAAGGATGAACACTGAAGCTTTCTTT.

The chain carries TRBV29-1 and TRBJ2-7, with D tentatively TRBD2 (6 bases). The CDR3 is 14 amino acids. CDR1 is SQVTM, CDR2 ANQGSEA, per germline. Deletions cut 0 bases from V and 6 bases from J, with 15 bases between. CDR3 nucleotides: TGCAGCGTTGAAGATGGGGGTCTCGGGGGCGAGCAGTACTTC. It yields the protein CSVEDGGLGGEQYF.

The chain has TRBV6-2 or TRBV6-3 and TRBJ2-3; 7 positions match TRBD2. The germline gives CDR1 MNHEY, CDR2 SVGEGT. Trimming took 5 bases from V and 0 from J; bases not matched to a gene: 5. The CDR3 extends over 15 amino acids. CDR3 nucleotides: TGTGCCAGCAGTACCGCTAGCGGAAGCACAGATACGCAGTATTTT. Residues: CASSTASGSTDTQYF.

The rearrangement links TRBV28 to TRBJ2-7; tentatively, D is TRBD1 (5 bases). V gave up 3 bases and J gave up 2 bases, with 23 bases separating them. Germline V gene data show CDR1 as MDHEN and CDR2 as SYDVKM. This CDR3 contains 18 residues. The CDR3 DNA follows: TGTGCCAGCAGTTTGTCTTACTCCCAGGGATTGGTAACCTACGAGCAGTACTTC. Translating gives CASSLSYSQGLVTYEQYF.

V gene TRBV5-8 combines with J gene TRBJ1-4; 8 nucleotides match TRBD1. V shed 3 bases and J 2 bases; nucleotides not matched to a gene: 6. The CDR3 extends over 16 amino acids. Germline CDR1 SGHTS, CDR2 YDEGEE. CDR3 amino acids: CASSSGQGRTNEKLFF. As DNA, the CDR3 is TGTGCCAGCAGCTCAGGACAGGGAAGGACTAATGAAAAACTGTTTTTT.

V is TRBV15 and J is TRBJ2-5, with 8 positions matching TRBD1. With V trimmed by 5 bases and J by 5 bases, 10 bases remained unmatched. Germline V gives CDR1 LNHNV, CDR2 YYDKDF (reference sequence). There are 15 residues in the CDR3. CDR3 region: CATSPRTGSGETQYF. The DNA for the CDR3 is TGTGCCACCAGCCCTCGGACAGGGTCAGGGGAGACCCAGTACTTC.

The chain carries TRBV5-1 and TRBJ2-5; D is ambiguous. The V gene lost 4 bases and the J gene lost 9 bases, with 22 bases spanning the gap. CDR1 and CDR2 (germline): SGHRS, YFSETQ. CDR3 size: 15 residues. CDR3: CASSRSSAVNEAQYF. DNA of the CDR3: TGCGCCAGCAGCCGGTCTTCGGCGGTCAATGAGGCCCAGTACTTC.

This chain links TRBV5-1 with TRBJ2-6, with 9 bases aligning to TRBD1. After removal of 0 bases from V and 2 bases from J, the junction contained 3 bases not matched to a gene. The CDR3 runs 17 residues. In germline, CDR1 is SGHRS, CDR2 YFSETQ. The CDR3 region is CASSLDRGPTGANVLTF. In DNA form, the CDR3 reads TGCGCCAGCAGCTTGGACAGGGGGCCTACTGGGGCCAACGTCCTGACTTTC.

The chain combines TRBV5-1 with TRBJ1-4; D is possibly TRBD1 (6 bases). V was cut by 4 bases and J by 7 bases, with 14 bases left in between. Germline V CDR1 and CDR2: SGHRS, YFSETQ. The CDR3 is made up of 14 amino acids. DNA for the CDR3: TGCGCCAGCAGCCCCAGGGACACGAGTGAAAAACTGTTTTTT. Protein product: CASSPRDTSEKLFF.

The chain recombines TRBV6-4 with TRBJ1-5; D ambiguous. Trimming stripped 2 bases from V and 3 bases from J, with 8 bases between. CDR1 and CDR2 from the germline V gene are MRHNA and SNTAGT. The CDR3 has 14 amino acids. The CDR3 DNA sequence: TGTGCCAGCAGTGACACAGCCTCCAATCAGCCCCAGCATTTT. It specifies CASSDTASNQPQHF.

The J gene is TRBJ2-1, the V gene TRBV2, with TRBD2 identical over 7 bases. The trim removed 2 bases at V and 8 bases at J, leaving 6 bases unmatched. The V gene's germline CDR1 is SNHLY and CDR2 FYNNEI. This CDR3 has 14 amino acids. CDR3 in amino acids: CASSERGRGDEQFF. The CDR3 DNA reads TGTGCCAGCAGTGAAAGGGGTCGGGGGGATGAGCAGTTCTTC.

V gene TRBV20-1 combines with J gene TRBJ1-5, with D tentatively TRBD1 (6 bases). The CDR3 runs to 12 residues. Germline-derived CDR1 and CDR2 are DFQATT and SNEGSKA (reference sequence). Trimming removed 3 bases from V and 11 bases from J, with 14 bases in between. The CDR3 sequence: CSASGEGEAQHF. The CDR3 DNA sequence: TGCAGTGCTAGTGGGGAGGGGGAGGCCCAGCATTTT.

This clone was seen once. The chain has TRBV5-1 and TRBJ2-3; D call uncertain. This CDR3 is 16 amino acids long. The germline gives CDR1 SGHRS, CDR2 YFSETQ. The V end lost 0 bases, the J end lost 1 base, and 12 bases lay between the germline ends. CDR3 nucleotide sequence: TGCGCCAGCAGCTTGGAGGATAGCTTTGGCACAGATACGCAGTATTTT. Translation gives CASSLEDSFGTDTQYF.

The rearrangement uses TRBV28 and TRBJ2-1; the match to TRBD1 covers 11 bases. Germline CDR1 and CDR2: MDHEN and SYDVKM. There are 15 residues in the CDR3. The V and J ends lost 6 bases and 6 bases, in that order; junction bases with no gene match: 7. CDR3 nucleotide sequence: TGTGCCAGCAGATCCGGGACAGGGGGTAGCAATGAGCAGTTCTTC. Residues: CASRSGTGGSNEQFF.

This chain links TRBV9 with TRBJ2-5, with D possibly matching TRBD2 (5 bases). The CDR3 contains 15 residues. The germline CDR1 and CDR2 sequences are SGDLS and YYNGEE. The V end was cut by 0 bases, the J end by 0 bases, with 9 bases between. DNA for the CDR3: TGTGCCAGCAGCGTAGGGGGAGCAAACCAAGAGACCCAGTACTTC. Translating gives CASSVGGANQETQYF. Full variable domain (outside the CDR3, taken from reference TRBV9 and TRBJ2-5): DSGVTQTPKHLITATGQRVTLRCSPRSGDLSVYWYQQSLDQGLQFLIQYYNGEERAKGNILERFSAQQFPDLHSELNLSSLELGDSALYFCASSVGGANQETQYFGPGTRLLVL.

The chain has TRBV9 and TRBJ1-2; perhaps TRBD1 as D (5 bases). CDR1 is SGDLS, CDR2 YYNGEE, per germline. Trimming took 0 bases from V and 8 from J, leaving 14 bases between them. CDR3 length equals 14 residues. The CDR3 loop is CASSVGRGSRGYTF. As DNA, the CDR3 is TGTGCCAGCAGCGTAGGGAGGGGATCGCGCGGCTACACCTTC.

The chain couples TRBV6-4 to TRBJ2-1; D perhaps matches TRBD2 (6 bases). The germline V gene encodes CDR1 MRHNA and CDR2 SNTAGT. V was clipped by 3 bases and J by 1 base, with 19 bases between them. This CDR3 is 18 amino acids long. The CDR3 DNA reads TGTGCCAGCAGTGAATCGTATATTCGGGACTTATCCTACAATGAGCAGTTCTTC. Protein: CASSESYIRDLSYNEQFF.

V usage is TRBV7-2 and J usage is TRBJ2-7; 7 bases line up with TRBD2. V lost 0 bases to trimming and J lost 0 bases; unmatched junction nucleotides: 5. The CDR3 has 16 amino acids. Germline V gene sequence: CDR1 SGHTA, CDR2 FQGNSA. CDR3 in amino acids: CASSLALAASSYEQYF. The CDR3 DNA is TGTGCCAGCAGCTTAGCGCTAGCGGCCAGCTCCTACGAGCAGTACTTC.

Of note for this clone: Other DNA sequences in the sample encode the same CDR3. The rearrangement joins TRBV5-1 to TRBJ1-2; D is undetermined. Germline-derived CDR1 and CDR2 are SGHRS and YFSETQ. The CDR3 loop spans 13 amino acids. V was trimmed by 1 base and J by 6 bases, leaving 10 bases between them. The CDR3 protein is CASSLLGENGYTF. The CDR3 nucleotides are TGCGCCAGCAGCTTGCTCGGGGAAAATGGCTACACCTTC.

The chain is built from TRBV6-2 or TRBV6-3 and TRBJ2-5; no definite D call. The germline CDR1 and CDR2 sequences are MNHEY and SVGEGT. The germline V and J ends were trimmed by 2 bases and 4 bases, with 11 bases remaining between them. The CDR3 length is 14 residues. This CDR3 is CASSYVGPGETQYF. DNA of the CDR3: TGTGCCAGCAGTTACGTGGGCCCCGGAGAGACCCAGTACTTC.

The chain is built from TRBV2 and TRBJ1-1; 7 positions match TRBD1. Germline CDR1 reads SNHLY; CDR2 reads FYNNEI. This CDR3 is built from 15 residues. The J segment lost 2 bases and the V segment lost 6 bases, leaving 9 bases of the junction unmatched. Here the CDR3 reads CASRTRTGSNTEAFF. DNA of the CDR3: TGTGCCAGCAGAACCAGGACAGGCTCTAACACTGAAGCTTTCTTT.

This chain joins TRBV5-1 and TRBJ2-1; D perhaps matches TRBD1 (5 bases). In germline, CDR1 is SGHRS, CDR2 YFSETQ. Trimming stripped 0 bases from V and 7 bases from J, with 17 bases between. This CDR3 is built from 16 residues. CDR3 DNA sequence: TGCGCCAGCAGCTTGGGATCAAGGGGCCCGTTAAATGAGCAGTTCTTC. Translated, it gives CASSLGSRGPLNEQFF. Combining the CDR3 with reference TRBV5-1 and TRBJ2-1 gives the whole variable domain KAGVTQTPRYLIKTRGQQVTLSCSPISGHRSVSWYQQTPGQGLQFLFEYFSETQRNKGNFPGRFSGRQFSNSRSEMNVSTLELGDSALYLCASSLGSRGPLNEQFFGPGTRLTVL.

The V and J genes are TRBV12-3 or TRBV12-4 and TRBJ1-5; possible D gene TRBD1, 5 bases. The V end was cut by 6 bases, the J end by 8 bases, with 14 bases between. The CDR3 is 13 residues long. For the CDR3, the DNA is TGTGCCAGCAGCCGTGCGGGGGGGGAGCCCCAGCATTTT. Amino acids: CASSRAGGEPQHF.

About this clone itself: Different DNA sequences within this sample yield the same CDR3. The chain combines TRBV5-1 with TRBJ2-5, with a weak D call TRBD1 (5 bases). This CDR3 spans 13 amino acids. Germline V gene sequence: CDR1 SGHRS, CDR2 YFSETQ. V was pared by 1 base and J by 4 bases, with 8 bases between. The CDR3 DNA is TGCGCCAGCAGCTTGACAGGCGGAGAGACCCAGTACTTC. Protein product: CASSLTGGETQYF.

This chain links TRBV18 with TRBJ2-5; TRBD2 might be the D (5 bases). The germline gives CDR1 KGHSH, CDR2 LQKENI. This CDR3 has 15 residues. V dropped 3 bases and J dropped 3 bases, with 14 bases sitting between them. The CDR3 here is CASSPWTSQKETQYF. CDR3 coding DNA: TGTGCCAGCTCACCCTGGACTTCCCAAAAAGAGACCCAGTACTTC.

The V and J genes are TRBV5-4 and TRBJ1-6; the match to TRBD1 covers 7 bases. V lost 3 bases and J lost 7; bases outside the gene matches: 7. This CDR3 has 15 amino acids. Per germline, CDR1 SGHNT and CDR2 YYREEE (reference sequence). The CDR3 reads CASSSRDRPNSPLHF. CDR3 DNA sequence: TGTGCCAGCAGCTCGAGGGACAGACCCAATTCACCCCTCCACTTT.

The chain recombines TRBV19 with TRBJ2-2; D is unclear. The CDR3 consists of 12 residues. The V end was cut by 3 bases, the J end by 8 bases, with 7 bases between. Germline CDR1 LNHDA, CDR2 SQIVND (reference sequence). CDR3 DNA: TGTGCCAGTAGTATTGGCTTAGGGGAGCTGTTTTTT. This codes for CASSIGLGELFF.

The chain recombines TRBV5-1 with TRBJ1-2; 7 bases are shared with TRBD1. The CDR3 has 16 amino acids. Per germline, CDR1 SGHRS and CDR2 YFSETQ. The V segment lost 1 base and the J segment 3 bases; nucleotides outside the gene matches: 9. The CDR3 is CASSLSGQEIYYGYTF. In DNA, the CDR3 is TGCGCCAGCAGCTTGTCCGGACAGGAGATCTACTATGGCTACACCTTC.

The table lists this clone with a count of one. The CDR3 protein is CSASQQGAGNQPQHF. CDR3 sequence (DNA): TGCAGTGCTAGTCAACAGGGCGCGGGCAATCAGCCCCAGCATTTT. J is TRBJ1-5 and V is TRBV20-1; D may be TRBD1 (6 bases). Trimming stripped 3 bases from V and 2 bases from J, with 14 bases between. The CDR3 loop spans 15 amino acids. Germline CDR1 DFQATT, CDR2 SNEGSKA (reference sequence).

The J gene is TRBJ1-2, the V gene TRBV4-3; the D gene is possibly TRBD1 (6 bases). Germline-derived CDR1 and CDR2 are LGHNA and YSLEER. CDR3 length equals 15 residues. V dropped 0 bases and J dropped 7 bases, with 15 bases sitting between them. CDR3 DNA: TGCGCCAGCAGCCAAGATACAGGGTTGATTTCTGGCTACACCTTC. Translating gives CASSQDTGLISGYTF.

This chain joins TRBV7-2 and TRBJ1-2; 7 bases map to TRBD1. V lost 3 bases, J lost 4 bases, and 8 bases stayed unmatched. Germline V gives CDR1 SGHTA, CDR2 FQGNSA. The CDR3 has 15 residues. The CDR3 is CASSFRDSGFYGYTF. CDR3 in DNA: TGTGCCAGCAGCTTCCGGGACAGCGGTTTCTATGGCTACACCTTC.